A single TCR beta chain is shown here with its context. Its antigen is undetermined. The cDNA had a unique molecular identifier and a template-switch universal primer site. TCRdb redid the calling of the 5' RACE reads with MiXCR, one entry per CDR3 protein. Of some 660,000 distinct CDR3 sequences listed, 8% to 9% are singletons. This entry comes from a study of identical twins. The study, taken as a whole, reports: Beta out-of-frame sequences showed weaker excess twin sharing. Invariant T cells like MAIT and iNKT could partly confound the zero-insertion analyses. Twin-shared out-of-frame alpha sequences showed excess low generation probability.

The CDR3 length is 14 residues. V lost 8 bases to trimming and J lost 5 bases, with 16 bases between them. In germline, CDR1 is SGHVS, CDR2 FNYEAQ. This sample also appeared in a second study, on yellow fever vaccine responses in identical twins.

This receptor was identified in a young woman in good health. The chain carries TRBV7-6 and TRBJ2-4; possible D gene TRBD2, 5 bases. The specimen was PBMCs. The CDR3 here is CASSSGGPQNIQYF. For the CDR3, the DNA is TGTGCCAGCTCTTCCGGAGGCCCGCAAAACATTCAGTACTTC. Full variable domain (outside the CDR3, taken from reference TRBV7-6 and TRBJ2-4): GAGVSQSPRYKVTKRGQDVALRCDPISGHVSLYWYRQALGQGPEFLTYFNYEAQQDKSGLPNDRFSAERPEGSISTLTIQRTEQRDSAMYRCASSSGGPQNIQYFGAGTRLSVL.